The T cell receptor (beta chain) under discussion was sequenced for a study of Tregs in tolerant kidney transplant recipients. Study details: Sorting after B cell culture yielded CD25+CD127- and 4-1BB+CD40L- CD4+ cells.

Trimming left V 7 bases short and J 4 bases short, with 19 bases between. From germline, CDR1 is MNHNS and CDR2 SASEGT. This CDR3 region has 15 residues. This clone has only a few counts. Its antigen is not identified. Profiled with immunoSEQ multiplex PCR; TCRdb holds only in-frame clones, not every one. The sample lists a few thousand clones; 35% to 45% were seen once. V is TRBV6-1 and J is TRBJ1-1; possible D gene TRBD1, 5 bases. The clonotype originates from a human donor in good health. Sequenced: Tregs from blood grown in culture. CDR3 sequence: CASTNRLRGPTEAFF. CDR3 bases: TGTGCCAGCACTAACAGGCTTCGAGGGCCCACTGAAGCTTTCTTT.